The text below deals with one T cell receptor (beta chain). As yet, its antigen is unknown. The PCR made use of 60 Vbeta and 13 Jbeta primers. Sequencing used immunoSEQ multiplex PCR; TCRdb keeps in-frame clones, though not all of them. This sample has over 150,000 clones; around 70% occur once, and the top ten carry about 3%. The CDR3 sequence is 19 residues long. Trimming cost V 5 bases and J 5 bases; bases outside gene matches: 22. Germline CDR1 is LNHDA and CDR2 is SQIVND (reference sequence). These data originate in a study of cytomegalovirus exposure and HLA in healthy donors. Broader study findings: In a later analysis, HLA-associated TCR beta chains were more clonally expanded than equally common others. The study dropped some indistinguishable V segments, TRBV6-2 and TRBV6-3 among them. Most sequenced TCRs were rare (though some public TCRs occurred in many donors). Roughly uniform depth of sequencing across donors was assumed in presence/absence analyses.

The rearrangement joins TRBV19 to TRBJ2-7; 9 bases align to TRBD2. Sample: PBMCs. This receptor was taken from a male donor in good health and CMV-seronegative. CDR3 in amino acids: CASSAAWGFSGSRSHEQYF. The CDR3 DNA is TGTGCCAGTAGTGCCGCCTGGGGCTTTAGCGGGAGTCGGTCCCACGAGCAGTACTTC.